A single sample is the source of the 9 T cell receptor beta chains below, sequenced in a study of CD8 T cells in ankylosing spondylitis. TCRdb independently ran MiXCR on the 5' RACE reads; one entry per CDR3 protein. The sample has approximately 300,000 distinct CDR3 sequences; less than 25% are singletons. Input material: blood, either unsorted or a sorted T cell fraction (not recorded which). All receptors derive from a female donor with ankylosing spondylitis or in good health (not recorded which).

This clonotype was counted only a few times. The gene calls are TRBV4-3 and TRBJ2-3; D call uncertain. CDR1 is LGHNA and CDR2 is YSLEER in the germline V gene. The CDR3 length is 12 residues. V was trimmed by 1 base and J by 5 bases, leaving 4 bases between them. CDR3: CASSQGGDTQYF. Here the CDR3 DNA reads TGCGCCAGCAGCCAAGGAGGAGATACGCAGTATTTT.

V and J are TRBV4-2 and TRBJ2-3; no reliable D call. The V and J ends lost 4 bases and 5 bases respectively, with 22 bases between them. CDR3 length: 17 residues. Germline CDR1 and CDR2: LGHNA and YNFKEQ. The CDR3 nucleotides are TGTGCCAGCAGCCCCTCGGCGAACATACCCACCGGAGATACGCAGTATTTT. Amino acids: CASSPSANIPTGDTQYF.

This clonotype was picked up a small number of times. This chain joins TRBV12-5 and TRBJ2-1, with D possibly TRBD1 on 5 matching bases. CDR1 is LGHNT and CDR2 is FRNRAP in the germline V gene. V lost 2 bases, J lost 1 base, and 9 bases lay in between. CDR3 length: 15 amino acids. Written as DNA, the CDR3 is TGTGCTAGTGGTTTGAGCAGGGATTCCTACAATGAGCAGTTCTTC. Translated: CASGLSRDSYNEQFF.

The chain carries TRBV5-6 and TRBJ1-1; D ambiguous. Germline lookup yields CDR1 SGHDT and CDR2 YYEEEE. CDR3 length: 14 residues. The V end was cut by 2 bases, the J end by 3 bases, with 11 bases between. CDR3 DNA sequence: TGTGCCAGCAGCTTTGAGCGTGGGTACACTGAAGCTTTCTTT. This sequence encodes CASSFERGYTEAFF.

This clonotype was seen only once. The rearrangement links TRBV11-2 to TRBJ2-6; 7 positions match TRBD1. This CDR3 comprises 19 residues. The J segment lost 0 bases and the V segment lost 2 bases, leaving 10 bases of the junction unmatched. The germline gives CDR1 SGHAT, CDR2 FQNNGV. In DNA, the CDR3 is TGTGCCAGCAGCTTACAGGTGGACAGGCCCAGCTCTGGGGCCAACGTCCTGACTTTC. This encodes CASSLQVDRPSSGANVLTF.

This clonotype appeared once. This sequence joins TRBV12-3 or TRBV12-4 and TRBJ2-4; D possibly corresponds to TRBD2 (5 bases). This CDR3 has 13 residues. Trimming shortened V by 5 bases and J by 8 bases, and 13 bases separated the two germline ends. CDR3 residues: CASSPSTEDIQYF. The CDR3 DNA reads TGTGCCAGCAGTCCATCGACGGAGGACATTCAGTACTTC.

The chain has TRBV20-1 and TRBJ2-7; 7 positions match TRBD2. Germline values: CDR1 DFQATT, CDR2 SNEGSKA (reference sequence). The CDR3 spans 14 residues. Trimming took 6 bases from V and 3 from J; bases not matched to a gene: 11. This CDR3 reads CSATLAGVVYEQYF. CDR3 DNA sequence: TGCAGTGCGACTTTGGCGGGAGTGGTCTACGAGCAGTACTTC.

This clonotype was found a few times. The rearrangement uses TRBV3-1 and TRBJ1-2; D might be TRBD1 (5 bases). The CDR3 runs 12 residues. CDR1 and CDR2 (germline): LGHDT, YNNKEL (reference sequence). Trimming stripped 2 bases from V and 8 bases from J, with 9 bases between. The CDR3 loop is CASSQQGRGYTF. The DNA for the CDR3 is TGTGCCAGCAGCCAACAGGGAAGAGGCTACACCTTC.

The chain has TRBV11-3 and TRBJ2-1; 7 positions agree with TRBD2. The V segment lost 1 base and the J segment 9 bases; nucleotides outside the gene matches: 3. This CDR3 is 13 amino acids long. CDR1 SGHNT and CDR2 YENEEA come from the germline V gene. As DNA, the CDR3 is TGTGCCAGCAGCTTAGTTGGGGAGGGTGAGCAGTTCTTC. This encodes CASSLVGEGEQFF.